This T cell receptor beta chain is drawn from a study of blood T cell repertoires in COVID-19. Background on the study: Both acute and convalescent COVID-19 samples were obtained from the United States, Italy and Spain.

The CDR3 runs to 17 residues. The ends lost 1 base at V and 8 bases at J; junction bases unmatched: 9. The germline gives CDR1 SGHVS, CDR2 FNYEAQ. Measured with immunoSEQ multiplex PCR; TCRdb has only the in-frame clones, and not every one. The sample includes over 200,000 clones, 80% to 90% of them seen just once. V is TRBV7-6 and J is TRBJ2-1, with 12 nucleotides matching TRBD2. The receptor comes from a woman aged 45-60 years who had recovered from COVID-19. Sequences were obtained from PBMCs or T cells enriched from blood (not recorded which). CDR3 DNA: TGTGCCAGCAGCTTAGAATCCTCTAGCGGGAGGGCCGATGAGCAGTTCTTC. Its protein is CASSLESSSGRADEQFF. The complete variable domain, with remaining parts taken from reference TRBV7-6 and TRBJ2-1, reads GAGVSQSPRYKVTKRGQDVALRCDPISGHVSLYWYRQALGQGPEFLTYFNYEAQQDKSGLPNDRFSAERPEGSISTLTIQRTEQRDSAMYRCASSLESSSGRADEQFFGPGTRLTVL.